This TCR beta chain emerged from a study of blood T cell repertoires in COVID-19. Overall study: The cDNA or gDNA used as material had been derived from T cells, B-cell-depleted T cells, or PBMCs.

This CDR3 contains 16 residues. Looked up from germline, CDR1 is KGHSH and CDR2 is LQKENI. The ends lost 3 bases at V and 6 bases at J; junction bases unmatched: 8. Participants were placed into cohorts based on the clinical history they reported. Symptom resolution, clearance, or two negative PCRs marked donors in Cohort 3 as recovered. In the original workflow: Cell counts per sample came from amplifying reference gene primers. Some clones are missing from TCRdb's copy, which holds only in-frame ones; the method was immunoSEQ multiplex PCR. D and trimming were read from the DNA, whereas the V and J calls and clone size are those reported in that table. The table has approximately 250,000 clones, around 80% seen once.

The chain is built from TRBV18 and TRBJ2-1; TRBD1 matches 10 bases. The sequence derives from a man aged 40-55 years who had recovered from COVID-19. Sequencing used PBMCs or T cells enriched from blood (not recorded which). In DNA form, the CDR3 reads TGTGCCAGCTCACCCAATCGACAGGGGGCCACCAATGAGCAGTTCTTC. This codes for CASSPNRQGATNEQFF.